These 12 T cell receptor beta chains were all obtained from the same sample, sequenced in a study of blood T cells in healthy people across ages. Primed by a sample-barcoded 5' primer and a J-beta primer mix, a second PCR proceeded for about 7 to 11 cycles. MiXCR was run by TCRdb on the 5' RACE reads, yielding one entry per CDR3 protein. The repertoire holds approximately 360,000 distinct CDR3 sequences, 45% to 60% seen once, with under 65% in the top ten. Source material: blood. Receptors were obtained from a man in his sixties in good health.

V is TRBV3-1 and J is TRBJ2-2; D gene unclear. CDR1 is LGHDT, CDR2 YNNKEL, per germline (reference sequence). The CDR3 is 14 residues long. V was pared by 2 bases and J by 6 bases, with 10 bases between. The CDR3 protein is CASSQYLTSGELFF. CDR3 nucleotides: TGTGCCAGCAGCCAATACTTAACATCCGGGGAGCTGTTTTTT.

The chain recombines TRBV5-5 with TRBJ2-7; possibly TRBD1 for D (7 bases). The ends were cut back, 4 bases at V and 6 bases at J, with 20 bases in the middle. CDR1 and CDR2 (germline): SGHKS, YYEKEE (reference sequence). The CDR3 is 15 amino acids. This chain's CDR3 is CASSLRQGPGGEQYF. As DNA, the CDR3 is TGTGCCAGCAGCCTCCGACAGGGCCCCGGGGGCGAGCAGTACTTC.

The chain uses TRBV6-2 or TRBV6-3 and TRBJ1-1; 7 nucleotides align to TRBD1. CDR1 MNHEY and CDR2 SVGEGT come from the germline V gene. The length of the CDR3 is 14 residues. Germline trimming cut 0 bases from V and 5 bases from J; bases unmatched to any gene: 3. CDR3 sequence reads: CASSYSGGRTEAFF. CDR3 bases: TGTGCCAGCAGTTACTCAGGGGGCCGGACTGAAGCTTTCTTT.

This clonotype was counted at least ten times. The gene calls are TRBV4-2 and TRBJ2-7; 7 bases line up with TRBD2. Germline CDR1 is LGHNA and CDR2 is YNFKEQ. The CDR3 totals 16 residues. V shed 0 bases and J 4 bases; nucleotides not matched to a gene: 9. The CDR3 is CASSQEIAGVFYEQYF. DNA of the CDR3: TGTGCCAGCAGCCAAGAGATCGCGGGGGTTTTTTACGAGCAGTACTTC.

This chain links TRBV29-1 with TRBJ2-1, with D tentatively TRBD1 or TRBD2 (5 bases each). Looked up from germline, CDR1 is SQVTM and CDR2 is ANQGSEA. The CDR3 is 14 residues long. Trimming shortened V by 7 bases and J by 4 bases, and 17 bases separated the two germline ends. DNA for the CDR3: TGCAGCGCATGCGAGCAGGGAGCTTACAATGAGCAGTTCTTC. Translated, it gives CSACEQGAYNEQFF.

This chain joins TRBV6-2 or TRBV6-3 and TRBJ2-1; D gene ambiguous. CDR3 length: 16 residues. V shed 0 bases and J shed 4 bases, with 13 bases lying between them. Germline CDR1 is MNHEY and CDR2 is SVGEGT. The DNA of the CDR3 is TGTGCCAGCAGTTACTCGAATGCAAGGGTATACAATGAGCAGTTCTTC. This gives the protein CASSYSNARVYNEQFF.

The gene calls are TRBV29-1 and TRBJ1-2, with D perhaps TRBD1 (5 bases). The germline CDR1 and CDR2 sequences are SQVTM and ANQGSEA. V was pared by 7 bases and J by 11 bases, with 23 bases between. The CDR3 length is 13 residues. The CDR3 spells CSAGPGTAGGYTF. The CDR3 bases are TGCAGCGCCGGTCCTGGGACCGCGGGGGGTTACACCTTC.

This clonotype was seen a handful of times. Possible read error: a much larger clone is one base away. The chain recombines TRBV25-1 with TRBJ2-7; D remains ambiguous. The J call is in doubt because the DNA end fits TRBJ2-5 better. The CDR3 runs 13 residues. Germline V CDR1 and CDR2: MGHDK, SYGVNS. In DNA form, the CDR3 reads TGTGCCAGCAGTCATGGGTTACAAGGGACCCAGTACTTC. This encodes CASSHGLQGTQYF.

The V and J genes are TRBV12-3 or TRBV12-4 and TRBJ1-1; D gene ambiguous. The V gene lost 8 bases and the J gene lost 1 base, with 8 bases spanning the gap. CDR3 length: 12 amino acids. In DNA, the CDR3 is TGTGCCAGCTACCGACAGAACACTGAAGCTTTCTTT. The encoded protein is CASYRQNTEAFF.

The V gene is TRBV2, the J gene TRBJ2-7; tentatively, D is TRBD2 (6 bases). The CDR3 is 13 residues long. CDR1 and CDR2 from the germline V gene are SNHLY and FYNNEI. Trimming pared 4 bases from V and 3 bases from J, leaving 10 bases between. Here the CDR3 DNA reads TGTGCCAGCAGTGTGGGAGGCCACTACGAGCAGTACTTC. Protein product: CASSVGGHYEQYF. The full variable domain, its missing parts supplied by reference TRBV2 and TRBJ2-7, is EPEVTQTPSHQVTQMGQEVILRCVPISNHLYFYWYRQILGQKVEFLVSFYNNEISEKSEIFDDQFSVERPDGSNFTLKIRSTKLEDSAMYFCASSVGGHYEQYFGPGTRLTVT.

The rearrangement joins TRBV20-1 to TRBJ2-7; 9 bases map to TRBD2. Trimming removed 6 bases from V and 0 bases from J; junction bases left unmatched: 12. The germline CDR1 and CDR2 sequences are DFQATT and SNEGSKA (reference sequence). This CDR3 is built from 16 residues. CDR3 sequence reads: CSAHRGGGGSSYEQYF. The CDR3 bases are TGCAGTGCCCATAGAGGCGGGGGGGGGAGCTCCTACGAGCAGTACTTC.

In the case of this clonotype: An end of the junction does not agree with germline; a read error may underlie this. The chain links TRBV28 to TRBJ2-3; the match to TRBD2 covers 7 bases. The germline V gene has CDR1 MDHEN and CDR2 SYDVKM. The CDR3 totals 15 residues. CDR3 in amino acids: CASSIRDYRTETQYF. The CDR3 nucleotides are TGTGCCAGCAGTATTCGGGACTATCGCACAGAGACGCAGTATTTT.